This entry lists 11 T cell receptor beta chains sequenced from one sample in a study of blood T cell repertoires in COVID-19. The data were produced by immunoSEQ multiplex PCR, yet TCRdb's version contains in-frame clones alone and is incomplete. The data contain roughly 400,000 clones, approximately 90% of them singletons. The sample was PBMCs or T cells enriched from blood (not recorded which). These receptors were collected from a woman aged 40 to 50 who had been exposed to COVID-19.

CDR3 nucleotides: TGTGCCAGCAGGTCGGGGGGGACTAGCGGGGCGTACCAAGAGACCCAGTACTTC. As protein: CASRSGGTSGAYQETQYF. The chain uses TRBV5-4 and TRBJ2-5, with TRBD2 matching over 13 bases. In germline, CDR1 is SGHNT, CDR2 YYREEE (reference sequence). V shed 5 bases, J shed 0 bases, and the junction held 10 bases outside the gene matches. This CDR3 has 18 amino acids.

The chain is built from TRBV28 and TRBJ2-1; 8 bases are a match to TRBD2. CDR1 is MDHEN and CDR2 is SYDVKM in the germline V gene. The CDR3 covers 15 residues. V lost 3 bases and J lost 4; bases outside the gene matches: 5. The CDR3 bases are TGTGCCAGCAGTTTCACCGGGACTAGATACAATGAGCAGTTCTTC. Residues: CASSFTGTRYNEQFF.

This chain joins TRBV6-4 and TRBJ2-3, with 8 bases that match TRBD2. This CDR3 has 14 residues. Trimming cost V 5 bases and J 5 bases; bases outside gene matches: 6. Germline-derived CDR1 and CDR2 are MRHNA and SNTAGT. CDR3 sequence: CASSQGLAVDTQYF. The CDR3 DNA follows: TGTGCCAGCAGTCAAGGACTAGCAGTAGATACGCAGTATTTT.

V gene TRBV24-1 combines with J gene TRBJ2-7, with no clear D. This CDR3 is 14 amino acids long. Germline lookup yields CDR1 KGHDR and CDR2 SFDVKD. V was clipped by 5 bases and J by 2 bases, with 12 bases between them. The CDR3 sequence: CATSAAVPPYEQYF. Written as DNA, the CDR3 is TGTGCCACCAGTGCCGCGGTTCCACCCTACGAGCAGTACTTC.

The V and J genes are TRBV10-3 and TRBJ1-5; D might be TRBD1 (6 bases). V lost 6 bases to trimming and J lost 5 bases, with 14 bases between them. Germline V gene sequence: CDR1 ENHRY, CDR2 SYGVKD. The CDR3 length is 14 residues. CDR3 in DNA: TGTGCCATCAGCGTACAGGGATACTATCAGCCCCAGCATTTT. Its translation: CAISVQGYYQPQHF.

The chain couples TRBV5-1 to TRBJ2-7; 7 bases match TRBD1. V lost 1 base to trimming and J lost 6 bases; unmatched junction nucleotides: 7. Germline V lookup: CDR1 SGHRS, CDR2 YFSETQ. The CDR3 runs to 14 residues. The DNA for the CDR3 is TGCGCCAGCAGCTTGAACAGGGGATCTGGCGAGCAGTACTTC. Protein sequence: CASSLNRGSGEQYF.

This CDR3 reads CACSQSGTMTEAFF. DNA for the CDR3: TGTGCCTGTTCTCAATCCGGGACTATGACTGAAGCTTTCTTT. The chain joins TRBV30 to TRBJ1-1; D is possibly TRBD1 (5 bases). Germline CDR1 reads GTSNPN; CDR2 reads SVGIG (reference sequence). The CDR3 consists of 14 residues. V was shortened by 6 bases and J by 5 bases, with 19 bases between the two germline ends.

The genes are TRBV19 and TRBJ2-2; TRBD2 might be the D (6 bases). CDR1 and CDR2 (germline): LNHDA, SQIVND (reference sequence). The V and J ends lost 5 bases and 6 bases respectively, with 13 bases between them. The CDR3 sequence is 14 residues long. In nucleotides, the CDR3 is TGTGCCAGTAGTTATGGGGGGTTCGCCGGGGAGCTGTTTTTT. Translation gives CASSYGGFAGELFF.

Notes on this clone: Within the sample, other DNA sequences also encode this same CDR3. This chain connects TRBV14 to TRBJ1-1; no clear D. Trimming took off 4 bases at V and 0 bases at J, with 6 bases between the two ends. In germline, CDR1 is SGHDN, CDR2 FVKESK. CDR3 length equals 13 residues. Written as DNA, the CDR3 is TGTGCCAGCAGCCGGCAGATGAACACTGAAGCTTTCTTT. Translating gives CASSRQMNTEAFF.

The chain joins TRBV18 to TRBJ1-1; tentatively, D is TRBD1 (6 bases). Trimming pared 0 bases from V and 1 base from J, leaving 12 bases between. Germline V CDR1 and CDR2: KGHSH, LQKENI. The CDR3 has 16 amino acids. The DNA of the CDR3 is TGTGCCAGCTCACCACCCTCTGGGACACCGAACACTGAAGCTTTCTTT. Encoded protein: CASSPPSGTPNTEAFF. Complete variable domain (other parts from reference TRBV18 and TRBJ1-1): NAGVMQNPRHLVRRRGQEARLRCSPMKGHSHVYWYRQLPEEGLKFMVYLQKENIIDESGMPKERFSAEFPKEGPSILRIQQVVRGDSAAYFCASSPPSGTPNTEAFFGQGTRLTVV.

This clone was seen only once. The CDR3 sequence is CASSLWSGLGNTIYF. For the CDR3, the DNA is TGCGCCAGCAGCTTGTGGTCAGGGCTCGGAAACACCATATATTTT. The V and J genes are TRBV5-1 and TRBJ1-3; D possibly corresponds to TRBD1 (5 bases). This CDR3 is built from 15 residues. Germline V gene sequence: CDR1 SGHRS, CDR2 YFSETQ. V dropped 1 base and J dropped 4 bases, with 12 bases sitting between them.